One T cell receptor beta chain is described in this entry. Germline values: CDR1 MNHNY, CDR2 SVGAGI (reference sequence). The CDR3 runs 14 residues. The V segment lost 6 bases and the J segment 8 bases; nucleotides outside the gene matches: 8. This entry belongs to a study of cytomegalovirus exposure and HLA in healthy donors. 60 Vbeta and 13 Jbeta primers were used in PCR. The method was immunoSEQ multiplex PCR; TCRdb's version includes in-frame clones alone and lacks a portion of them. The sample includes 75,000 to 100,000 clones, around 68% of them seen just once. The receptor's source is a female donor in good health and CMV-seronegative. The source material was PBMCs. The rearrangement links TRBV6-6 to TRBJ1-4; TRBD1 aligns across 8 bases. The CDR3 here is CASSDRGGGEKLFF. DNA of the CDR3: TGTGCCAGCAGCGACAGGGGTGGTGGCGAAAAACTGTTTTTT.